This T cell receptor beta chain originates from a study of Tregs in tolerant kidney transplant recipients. The study, taken as a whole, reports: Expanding Tregs on activated donor B cells appeared to best identify donor-specific TCRbeta clones. No direct test of biological reproducibility was done here. Changing PCR primers prevented nucleotide comparison between some patients' samples.

Regulatory T cells were sorted from thawed PBMCs rested overnight at 37°C with around 200 IU/ml IL-2. As regards this clone: The target antigen is unknown.

Germline values: CDR1 LGHNA, CDR2 YNFKEQ. Trimming took off 1 base at V and 2 bases at J, with 10 bases between the two ends. This CDR3 region has 15 residues. Using immunoSEQ multiplex PCR, the repertoire was profiled, and TCRdb retains in-frame clones only, with some absent. The sample has 50,000 to 75,000 clones, about 98% seen once. The specimen was Tregs from blood, collected before the transplant. This clonotype was sampled from a human donor who received a combined kidney and bone marrow transplant. This rearrangement joins TRBV4-2 to TRBJ2-3; weak D call: TRBD1 (5 bases). The DNA for the CDR3 is TGTGCCAGCAGCCAAGTCTCACAGGCCACAGATACGCAGTATTTT. Protein sequence: CASSQVSQATDTQYF.